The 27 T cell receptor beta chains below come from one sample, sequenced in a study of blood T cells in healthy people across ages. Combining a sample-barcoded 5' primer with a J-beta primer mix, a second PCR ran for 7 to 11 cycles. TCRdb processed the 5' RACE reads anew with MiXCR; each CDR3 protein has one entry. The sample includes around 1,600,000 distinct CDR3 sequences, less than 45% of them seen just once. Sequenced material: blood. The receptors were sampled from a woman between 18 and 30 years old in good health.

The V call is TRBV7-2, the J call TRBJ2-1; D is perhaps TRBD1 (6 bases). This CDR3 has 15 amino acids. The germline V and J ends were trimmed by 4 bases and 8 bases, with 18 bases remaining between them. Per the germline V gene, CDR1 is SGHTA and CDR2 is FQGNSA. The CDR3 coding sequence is TGTGCCAGCAGCTCGAGTGGACAGATGACAGATGAGCAGTTCTTC. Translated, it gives CASSSSGQMTDEQFF. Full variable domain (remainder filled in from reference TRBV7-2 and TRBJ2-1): GAGVSQSPSNKVTEKGKDVELRCDPISGHTALYWYRQSLGQGLEFLIYFQGNSAPDKSGLPSDRFSAERTGGSVSTLTIQRTQQEDSAVYLCASSSSGQMTDEQFFGPGTRLTVL.

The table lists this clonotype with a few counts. The CDR3 region has the DNA TGTGCCAGCAGCGAACGGACTAGCGGATCCTACGAGCAGTACTTC. Its translation is CASSERTSGSYEQYF. The chain has TRBV9 and TRBJ2-5; 10 nucleotides line up with TRBD2. The better agreement between TRBJ2-7 and the DNA end casts doubt on the J call. Germline V gene sequence: CDR1 SGDLS, CDR2 YYNGEE. This CDR3 has 15 residues.

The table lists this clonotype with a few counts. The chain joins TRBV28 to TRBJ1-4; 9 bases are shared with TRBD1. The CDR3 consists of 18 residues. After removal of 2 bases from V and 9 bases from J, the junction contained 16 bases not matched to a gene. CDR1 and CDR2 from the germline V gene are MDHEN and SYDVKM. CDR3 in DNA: TGTGCCAGCAGTTTACTACCGACGGACAGGGGAGTACGAAAAAAACTGTTTTTT. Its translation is CASSLLPTDRGVRKKLFF.

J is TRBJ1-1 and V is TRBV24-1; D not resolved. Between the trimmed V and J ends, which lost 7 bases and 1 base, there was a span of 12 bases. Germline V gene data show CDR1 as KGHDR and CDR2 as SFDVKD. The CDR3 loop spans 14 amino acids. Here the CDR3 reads CATRSPITNTEAFF. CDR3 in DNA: TGTGCCACCAGATCCCCTATTACGAACACTGAAGCTTTCTTT.

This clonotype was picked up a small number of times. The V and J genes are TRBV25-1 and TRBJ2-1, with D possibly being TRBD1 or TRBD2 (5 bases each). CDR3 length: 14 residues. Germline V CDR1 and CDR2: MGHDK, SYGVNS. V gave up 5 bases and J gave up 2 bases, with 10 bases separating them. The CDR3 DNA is TGTGCCAGCAGTTTGGGGGTCCCCTACAATGAGCAGTTCTTC. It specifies CASSLGVPYNEQFF.

The CDR3 region has the DNA TGCGCCAGCAGACACCGGTTCTTGAACACTGAAGCTTTCTTT. Translated: CASRHRFLNTEAFF. The J gene is TRBJ1-1, the V gene TRBV4-1; D unclear. The CDR3 loop spans 14 amino acids. Germline assignment: CDR1 MGHRA and CDR2 YSYEKL. The V and J ends lost 6 bases and 0 bases respectively, with 11 bases between them.

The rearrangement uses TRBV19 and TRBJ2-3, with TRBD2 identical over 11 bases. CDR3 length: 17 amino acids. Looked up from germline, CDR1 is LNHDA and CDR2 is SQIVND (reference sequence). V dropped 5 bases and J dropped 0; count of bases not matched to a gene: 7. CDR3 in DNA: TGTGCCAGTAGTCCCATGGGACTAGCGGTTAGCACAGATACGCAGTATTTT. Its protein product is CASSPMGLAVSTDTQYF.

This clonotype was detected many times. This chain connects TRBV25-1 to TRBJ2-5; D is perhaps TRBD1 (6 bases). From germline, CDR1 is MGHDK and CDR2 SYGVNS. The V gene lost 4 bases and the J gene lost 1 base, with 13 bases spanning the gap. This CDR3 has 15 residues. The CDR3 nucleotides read TGTGCCAGCAGTGTACAGGGAGTTCGCCAAGAGACCCAGTACTTC. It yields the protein CASSVQGVRQETQYF.

CDR3 amino acids: CASSKDLPGREETQYF. The DNA of the CDR3 is TGTGCCAGCAGCAAAGACCTCCCAGGGCGGGAAGAGACCCAGTACTTC. The chain joins TRBV21-1 to TRBJ2-5; no check of the table's D call, TRBD2, against the DNA was made. TRBV21-1 is a documented pseudogene. CDR3 size: 16 residues.

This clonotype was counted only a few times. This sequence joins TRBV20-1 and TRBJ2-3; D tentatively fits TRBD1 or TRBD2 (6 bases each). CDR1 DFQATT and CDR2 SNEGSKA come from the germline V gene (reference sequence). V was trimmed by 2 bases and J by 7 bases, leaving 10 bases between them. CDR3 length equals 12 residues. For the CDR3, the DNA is TGCAGTGCTAGAACGGGGGCGAATACGCAGTATTTT. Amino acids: CSARTGANTQYF.

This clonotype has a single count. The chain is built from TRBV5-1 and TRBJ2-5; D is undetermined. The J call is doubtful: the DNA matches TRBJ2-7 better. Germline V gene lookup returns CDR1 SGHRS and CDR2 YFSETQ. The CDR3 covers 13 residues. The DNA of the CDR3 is TGCGCCAGCAGCTTGGCCCTGGGTCACGAGCAGTACTTC. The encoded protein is CASSLALGHEQYF.

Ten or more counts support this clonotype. The CDR3 region has the DNA TGCAGCGCTACGACAGGGCCCTATGGCTACACCTTC. Translated: CSATTGPYGYTF. This chain uses TRBV29-1 with TRBJ1-2; 7 nucleotides match TRBD1. The germline CDR1 and CDR2 sequences are SQVTM and ANQGSEA. The CDR3 consists of 12 residues. Trimming removed 7 bases from V and 4 bases from J; junction bases left unmatched: 6.

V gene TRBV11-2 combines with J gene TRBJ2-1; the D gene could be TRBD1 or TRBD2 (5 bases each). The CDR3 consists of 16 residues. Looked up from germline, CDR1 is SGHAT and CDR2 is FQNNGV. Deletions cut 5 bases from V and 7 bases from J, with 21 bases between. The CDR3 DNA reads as TGTGCCAGCAGCCTCCTACCTTTTGGGGACCCAAATGAGCAGTTCTTC. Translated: CASSLLPFGDPNEQFF.

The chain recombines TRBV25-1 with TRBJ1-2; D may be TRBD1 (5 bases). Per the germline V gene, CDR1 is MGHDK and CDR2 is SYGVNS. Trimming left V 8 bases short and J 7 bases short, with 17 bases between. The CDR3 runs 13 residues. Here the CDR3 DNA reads TGTGCCAGCTCCCGGGGCTCGGGTGTTGGCTACACCTTC. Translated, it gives CASSRGSGVGYTF.

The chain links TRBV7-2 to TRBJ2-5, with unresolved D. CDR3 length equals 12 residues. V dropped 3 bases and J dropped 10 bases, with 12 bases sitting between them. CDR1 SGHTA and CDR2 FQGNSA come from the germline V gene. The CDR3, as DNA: TGTGCCAGCAGCTTCGTACACCCTAACCAGTACTTC. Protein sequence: CASSFVHPNQYF.

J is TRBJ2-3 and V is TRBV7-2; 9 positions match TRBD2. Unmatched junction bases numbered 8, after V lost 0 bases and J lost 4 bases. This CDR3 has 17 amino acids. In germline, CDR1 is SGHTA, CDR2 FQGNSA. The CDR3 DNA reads TGTGCCAGCAGCTTAGCCCCCGGCCCTAGCGGGGCAGATACGCAGTATTTT. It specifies CASSLAPGPSGADTQYF.

In DNA form, the CDR3 reads TGTGCCAGCAGCTTATACGGCCAGGGGGTTAACTATGGCTACACCTTC. Amino acids: CASSLYGQGVNYGYTF. V is TRBV7-2 and J is TRBJ1-2; TRBD1 agrees at 7 bases. This CDR3 comprises 16 residues. Germline V gives CDR1 SGHTA, CDR2 FQGNSA. The V and J ends lost 2 bases and 1 base, in that order; junction bases with no gene match: 7.

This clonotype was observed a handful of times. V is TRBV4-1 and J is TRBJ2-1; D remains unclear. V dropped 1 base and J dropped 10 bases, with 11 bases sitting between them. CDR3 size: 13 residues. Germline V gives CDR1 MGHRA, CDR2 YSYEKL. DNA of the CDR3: TGCGCCAGCAGCCAAGTTCGTGGGGAAGAGCAGTTCTTC. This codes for CASSQVRGEEQFF.

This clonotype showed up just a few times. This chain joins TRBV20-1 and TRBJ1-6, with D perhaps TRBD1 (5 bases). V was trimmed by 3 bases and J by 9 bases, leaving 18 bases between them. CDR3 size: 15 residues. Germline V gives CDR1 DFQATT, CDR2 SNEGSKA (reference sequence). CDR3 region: CSASRGTSFGSPLHF. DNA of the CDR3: TGCAGTGCTAGTCGGGGGACTTCCTTTGGTTCACCCCTCCACTTT.

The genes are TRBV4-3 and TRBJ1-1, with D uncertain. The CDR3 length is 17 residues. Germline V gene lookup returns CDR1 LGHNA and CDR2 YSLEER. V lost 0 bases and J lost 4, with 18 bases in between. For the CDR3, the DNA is TGCGCCAGCAGCCAAGATTCTCCGGGTGCATGGGGCACTGAAGCTTTCTTT. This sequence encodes CASSQDSPGAWGTEAFF.

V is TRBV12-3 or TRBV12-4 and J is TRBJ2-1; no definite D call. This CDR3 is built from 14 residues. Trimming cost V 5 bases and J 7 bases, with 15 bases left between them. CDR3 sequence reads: CASSEWARDNEQFF. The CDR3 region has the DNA TGTGCCAGCAGTGAGTGGGCAAGAGATAATGAGCAGTTCTTC.

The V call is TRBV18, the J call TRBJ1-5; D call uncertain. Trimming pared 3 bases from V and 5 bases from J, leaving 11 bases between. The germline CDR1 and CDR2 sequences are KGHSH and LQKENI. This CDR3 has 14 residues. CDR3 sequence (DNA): TGTGCCAGCTCACCCGGACTGACGGATCAGCCCCAGCATTTT. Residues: CASSPGLTDQPQHF.

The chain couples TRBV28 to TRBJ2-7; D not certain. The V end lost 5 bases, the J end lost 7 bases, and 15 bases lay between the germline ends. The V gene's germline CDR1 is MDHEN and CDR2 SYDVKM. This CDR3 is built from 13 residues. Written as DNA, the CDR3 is TGTGCCAGCAGTGGCCGGGTCCGGAATGAGCAGTACTTC. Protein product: CASSGRVRNEQYF.

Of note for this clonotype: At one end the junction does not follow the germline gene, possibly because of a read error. The CDR3 loop is CSVGTGAYKQYF. DNA for the CDR3: TGCAGCGTGGGGACGGGAGCCTACAAGCAGTACTTC. The chain has TRBV29-1 and TRBJ2-7, with a tentative D call TRBD2 (6 bases). The CDR3 spans 12 residues. Germline V gene sequence: CDR1 SQVTM, CDR2 ANQGSEA.

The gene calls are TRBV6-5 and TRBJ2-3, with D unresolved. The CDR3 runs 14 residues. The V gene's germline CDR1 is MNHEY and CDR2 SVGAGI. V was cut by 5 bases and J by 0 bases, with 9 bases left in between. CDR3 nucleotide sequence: TGTGCCAGCAGTCTTCAAACTAGCACAGATACGCAGTATTTT. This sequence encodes CASSLQTSTDTQYF.

CDR3 in DNA: TGTGCCAGCAGCGCGGATCTACGAACGGGATGGAGTCAGCCCCAGCATTTT. Its translation: CASSADLRTGWSQPQHF. The chain has TRBV6-1 and TRBJ1-5; D is uncertain. Trimming stripped 6 bases from V and 6 bases from J, with 24 bases between. The CDR3 sequence is 17 residues long. Germline-derived CDR1 and CDR2 are MNHNS and SASEGT.

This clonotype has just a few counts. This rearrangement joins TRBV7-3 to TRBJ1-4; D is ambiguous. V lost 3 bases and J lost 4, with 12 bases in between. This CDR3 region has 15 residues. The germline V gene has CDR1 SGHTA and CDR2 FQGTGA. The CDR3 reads CASSLIRPFNEKLFF. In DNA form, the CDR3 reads TGTGCCAGCAGCTTGATTCGACCGTTTAATGAAAAACTGTTTTTT. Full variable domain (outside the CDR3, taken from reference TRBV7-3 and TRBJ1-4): GAGVSQTPSNKVTEKGKYVELRCDPISGHTALYWYRQSLGQGPEFLIYFQGTGAADDSGLPNDRFFAVRPEGSVSTLKIQRTERGDSAVYLCASSLIRPFNEKLFFGSGTQLSVL.